The clone carrying this TCR beta chain was recorded a few times. CDR3 length: 16 amino acids. This entry is derived from a study of blood T cell repertoires in COVID-19. Study information: The United States, Italy and Spain provided the acute and convalescent COVID-19 samples.

This study enrolled people aged about 18 to 90 from about two dozen US geographic areas. Clones were read by immunoSEQ multiplex PCR, and TCRdb kept only the in-frame ones, dropping some. The table has about 140,000 clones, over 60% seen once; the top ten hold under 3%. The J gene is TRBJ1-2, the V gene TRBV21-1; TRBD1 was called by the table and not checked on the DNA. TRBV21-1 is a pseudogene locus. The sample was PBMCs or T cells enriched from blood (not recorded which). The sequence came from a woman aged 50 to 60 who had recovered from COVID-19. The CDR3 loop is CASSTPNSYRVRGYTF. Here the CDR3 DNA reads TGTGCCAGCAGCACCCCAAATTCTTACAGGGTCAGAGGCTACACCTTC.